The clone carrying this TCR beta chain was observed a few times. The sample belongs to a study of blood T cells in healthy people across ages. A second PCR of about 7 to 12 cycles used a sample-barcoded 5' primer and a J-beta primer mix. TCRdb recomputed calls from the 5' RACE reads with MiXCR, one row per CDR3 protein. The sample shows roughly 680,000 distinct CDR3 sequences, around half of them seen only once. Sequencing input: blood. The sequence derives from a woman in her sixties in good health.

CDR3 in amino acids: CSARETRDYEQYF. In nucleotides, the CDR3 is TGCAGTGCTAGAGAAACTAGAGACTACGAGCAGTACTTC. This chain links TRBV20-1 with TRBJ2-7, with D tentatively TRBD2 (5 bases). Germline V gene lookup returns CDR1 DFQATT and CDR2 SNEGSKA (reference sequence). Trimming took off 0 bases at V and 3 bases at J, with 9 bases between the two ends. The CDR3 contains 13 residues.